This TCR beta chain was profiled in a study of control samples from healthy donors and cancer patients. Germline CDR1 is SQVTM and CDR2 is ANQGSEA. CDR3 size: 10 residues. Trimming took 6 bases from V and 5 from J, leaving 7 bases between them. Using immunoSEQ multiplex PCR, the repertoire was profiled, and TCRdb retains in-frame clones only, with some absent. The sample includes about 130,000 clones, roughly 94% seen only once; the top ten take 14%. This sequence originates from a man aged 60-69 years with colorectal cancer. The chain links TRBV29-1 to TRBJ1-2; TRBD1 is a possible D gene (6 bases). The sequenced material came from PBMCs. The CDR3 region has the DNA TGCAGCGTCGACAGGTATGGCTACACCTTC. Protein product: CSVDRYGYTF.